The rows below give T cell receptor beta chains drawn from one sample of a study of PD-1 blockade in classical Hodgkin lymphoma. The method was immunoSEQ multiplex PCR; TCRdb's version includes in-frame clones alone and lacks a portion of them. The top ten hold 17% of the sample, which has 31,000 or so clones, roughly four fifths seen once. The material was peripheral blood mononuclear cells (PBMCs), obtained before the fourth cycle of nivolumab. These receptors all come from a human donor with classical Hodgkin lymphoma. Both conserved end residues are trimmed from each CDR3. The order of the fields is V gene, clone size, D gene, CDR3 protein. The D gene is left open where the match is weak. Only part of the rows carry a size: once, few, many, or a class if the clone is expanded.

>TRBV19|NA|NA
ASSIVGTTSGYT
>TRBV11-2|NA|NA
ASSLGVGELF
>TRBV5-1|few|NA
ASSLVGDVQETQY
>TRBV6-1|NA|NA
ASMASALETQY
>TRBV7-6|NA|NA
ASSLVLLPQGETQY
>TRBV9|NA|NA
ASSAPGSPLH
>TRBV7-9|NA|NA
ASSREGYGYT
>TRBV7-9|NA|NA
ASSLLAGDATEAF
>TRBV2|NA|TRBD1
ARGQAQEAF
>TRBV2|few|NA
ASSEVQLPLH
>TRBV7-9|once|NA
ASSSPGAKTQY
>TRBV5-4|few|NA
ASSPGNSYEQY
>TRBV10-2|NA|TRBD2
ASSEGESSGFYEQY
>TRBV4-3|few|TRBD2
ASSQNAGGQNTGELF
>TRBV6-8|NA|NA
ASSYPKGGINTEAF
>TRBV10-3|NA|NA
AIRRTDGTEAF
>TRBV7-9|medium-sized|NA
ASSSVVGNTIY
>TRBV28|NA|TRBD2
ASRSASGSSDTQY
>TRBV15|NA|NA
ATSVTGRDGYT
>TRBV27|NA|NA
ASSLSKREQY
>TRBV28|NA|NA
ASLTPNLGWSSPLH
>TRBV6-5|NA|NA
ASSTSTEAF
>TRBV5-1|NA|NA
ASSLYDSFSYNEQF
>TRBV7-8|NA|TRBD1
ASSLAAQGVNYGYT
>TRBV14|NA|TRBD1
ASSHRQGNEQF
>TRBV7-9|NA|NA
ASSRSLGPTYEQY
>TRBV18|NA|NA
ASSLSTDTQY
>TRBV7-9|NA|TRBD1
ASSTDRGSGNTIY
>TRBV5-6|NA|NA
ASSEGGSGANVLT
>TRBV5-4|NA|NA
ASSPSGGDTQY
>TRBV5-6|NA|NA
ASSHKGGTSYNSPLH
>TRBV28|NA|TRBD2
ASSPGWVAGGPGQF
>TRBV5-1|few|NA
ASSSLRGRNTEAF
>TRBV18|NA|TRBD2
ASSALAGALYNEQF
>TRBV7-8|NA|NA
ASSLGFSYNEQF
>TRBV9|few|NA
ASSVAPFDRNIQY
>TRBV10-3|NA|NA
AISYREGAEAF
>TRBV6-6|NA|NA
ASSYEGESISGYT
>TRBV5-6|NA|NA
ASSSRDWQFT
>TRBV6-5|NA|TRBD1
ASSYPTTGGTEAF
>TRBV6-5|NA|NA
ASSYSPFGYT
>TRBV7-7|NA|TRBD1
ASSFQGASFNEQF
>TRBV20-1|few|NA
SAGWAETQY
>TRBV28|NA|TRBD1
ASSLGDRDQTGAF
>TRBV28|NA|TRBD2
ASRQAGGPETQY
>TRBV18|once|NA
ASSPLSPGVNTEAF